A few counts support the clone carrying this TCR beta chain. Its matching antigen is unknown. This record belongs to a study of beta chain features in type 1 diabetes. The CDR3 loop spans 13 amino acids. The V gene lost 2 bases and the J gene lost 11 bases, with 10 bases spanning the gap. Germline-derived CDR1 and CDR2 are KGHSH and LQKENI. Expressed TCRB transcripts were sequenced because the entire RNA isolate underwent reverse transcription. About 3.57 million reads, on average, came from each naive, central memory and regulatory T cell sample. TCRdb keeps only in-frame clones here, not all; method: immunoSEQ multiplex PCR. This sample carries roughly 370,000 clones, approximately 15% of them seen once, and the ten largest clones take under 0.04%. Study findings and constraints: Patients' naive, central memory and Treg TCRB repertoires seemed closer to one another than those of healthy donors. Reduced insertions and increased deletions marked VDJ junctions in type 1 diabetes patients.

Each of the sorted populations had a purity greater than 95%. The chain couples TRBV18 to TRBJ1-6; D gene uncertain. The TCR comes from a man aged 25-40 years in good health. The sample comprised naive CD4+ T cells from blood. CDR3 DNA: TGTGCCAGCTCACCATTATCTATGGCACCCCTCCACTTT. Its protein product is CASSPLSMAPLHF.